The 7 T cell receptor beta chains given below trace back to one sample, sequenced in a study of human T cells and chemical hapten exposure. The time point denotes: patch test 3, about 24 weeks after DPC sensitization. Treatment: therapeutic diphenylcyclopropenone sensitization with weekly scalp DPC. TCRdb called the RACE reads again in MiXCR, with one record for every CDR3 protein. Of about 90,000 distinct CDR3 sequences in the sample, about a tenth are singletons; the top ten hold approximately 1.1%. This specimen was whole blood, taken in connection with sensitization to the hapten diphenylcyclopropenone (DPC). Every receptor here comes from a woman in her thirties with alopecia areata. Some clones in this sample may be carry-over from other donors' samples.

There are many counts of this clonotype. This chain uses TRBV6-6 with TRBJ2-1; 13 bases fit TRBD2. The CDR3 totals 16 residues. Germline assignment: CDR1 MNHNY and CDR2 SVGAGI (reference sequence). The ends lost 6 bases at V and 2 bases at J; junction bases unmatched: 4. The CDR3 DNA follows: TGTGCCAGCAGCCTGGGACTAGCGGGACCCTACAATGAGCAGTTCTTC. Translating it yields CASSLGLAGPYNEQFF.

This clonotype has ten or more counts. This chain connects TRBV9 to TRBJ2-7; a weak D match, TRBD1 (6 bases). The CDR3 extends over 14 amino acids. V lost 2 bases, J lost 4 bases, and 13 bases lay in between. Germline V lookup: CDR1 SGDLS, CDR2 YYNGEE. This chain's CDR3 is CASSVDSDVYEQYF. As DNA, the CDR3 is TGTGCCAGCAGCGTGGACAGTGACGTTTACGAGCAGTACTTC.

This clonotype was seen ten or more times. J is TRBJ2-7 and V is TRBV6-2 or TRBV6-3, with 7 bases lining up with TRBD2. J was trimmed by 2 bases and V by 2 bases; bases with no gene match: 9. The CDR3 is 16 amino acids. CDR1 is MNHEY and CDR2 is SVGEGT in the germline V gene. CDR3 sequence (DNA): TGTGCCAGCAGTTACGGGACCGGGAGGTCCACCTACGAGCAGTACTTC. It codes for CASSYGTGRSTYEQYF.

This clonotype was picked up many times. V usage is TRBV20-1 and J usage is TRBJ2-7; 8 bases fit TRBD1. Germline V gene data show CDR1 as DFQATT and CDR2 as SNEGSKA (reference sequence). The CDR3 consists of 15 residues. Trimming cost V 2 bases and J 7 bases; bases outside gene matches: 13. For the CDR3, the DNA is TGCAGTGCTAGAAGGGGCCAGGGGGCTTTGTGGGAGCAGTACTTC. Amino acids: CSARRGQGALWEQYF.

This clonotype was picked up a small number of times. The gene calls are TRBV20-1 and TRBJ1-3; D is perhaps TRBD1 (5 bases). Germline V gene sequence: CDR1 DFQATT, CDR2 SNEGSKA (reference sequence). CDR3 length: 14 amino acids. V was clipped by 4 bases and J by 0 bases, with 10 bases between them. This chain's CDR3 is CSAIQGVSGNTIYF. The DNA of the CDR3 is TGCAGTGCTATCCAGGGCGTCTCTGGAAACACCATATATTTT.

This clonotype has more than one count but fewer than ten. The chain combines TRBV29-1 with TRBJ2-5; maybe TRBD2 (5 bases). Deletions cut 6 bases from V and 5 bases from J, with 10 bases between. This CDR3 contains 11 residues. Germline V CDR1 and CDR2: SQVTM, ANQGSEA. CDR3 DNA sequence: TGCAGCGTCGAACCGGGGGAGACCCAGTACTTC. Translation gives CSVEPGETQYF.

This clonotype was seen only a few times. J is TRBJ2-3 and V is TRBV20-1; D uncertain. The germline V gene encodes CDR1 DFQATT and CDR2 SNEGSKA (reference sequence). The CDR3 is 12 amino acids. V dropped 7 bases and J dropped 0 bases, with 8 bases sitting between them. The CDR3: CSGYQSTDTQYF. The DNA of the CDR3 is TGCAGTGGTTACCAGAGCACAGATACGCAGTATTTT.